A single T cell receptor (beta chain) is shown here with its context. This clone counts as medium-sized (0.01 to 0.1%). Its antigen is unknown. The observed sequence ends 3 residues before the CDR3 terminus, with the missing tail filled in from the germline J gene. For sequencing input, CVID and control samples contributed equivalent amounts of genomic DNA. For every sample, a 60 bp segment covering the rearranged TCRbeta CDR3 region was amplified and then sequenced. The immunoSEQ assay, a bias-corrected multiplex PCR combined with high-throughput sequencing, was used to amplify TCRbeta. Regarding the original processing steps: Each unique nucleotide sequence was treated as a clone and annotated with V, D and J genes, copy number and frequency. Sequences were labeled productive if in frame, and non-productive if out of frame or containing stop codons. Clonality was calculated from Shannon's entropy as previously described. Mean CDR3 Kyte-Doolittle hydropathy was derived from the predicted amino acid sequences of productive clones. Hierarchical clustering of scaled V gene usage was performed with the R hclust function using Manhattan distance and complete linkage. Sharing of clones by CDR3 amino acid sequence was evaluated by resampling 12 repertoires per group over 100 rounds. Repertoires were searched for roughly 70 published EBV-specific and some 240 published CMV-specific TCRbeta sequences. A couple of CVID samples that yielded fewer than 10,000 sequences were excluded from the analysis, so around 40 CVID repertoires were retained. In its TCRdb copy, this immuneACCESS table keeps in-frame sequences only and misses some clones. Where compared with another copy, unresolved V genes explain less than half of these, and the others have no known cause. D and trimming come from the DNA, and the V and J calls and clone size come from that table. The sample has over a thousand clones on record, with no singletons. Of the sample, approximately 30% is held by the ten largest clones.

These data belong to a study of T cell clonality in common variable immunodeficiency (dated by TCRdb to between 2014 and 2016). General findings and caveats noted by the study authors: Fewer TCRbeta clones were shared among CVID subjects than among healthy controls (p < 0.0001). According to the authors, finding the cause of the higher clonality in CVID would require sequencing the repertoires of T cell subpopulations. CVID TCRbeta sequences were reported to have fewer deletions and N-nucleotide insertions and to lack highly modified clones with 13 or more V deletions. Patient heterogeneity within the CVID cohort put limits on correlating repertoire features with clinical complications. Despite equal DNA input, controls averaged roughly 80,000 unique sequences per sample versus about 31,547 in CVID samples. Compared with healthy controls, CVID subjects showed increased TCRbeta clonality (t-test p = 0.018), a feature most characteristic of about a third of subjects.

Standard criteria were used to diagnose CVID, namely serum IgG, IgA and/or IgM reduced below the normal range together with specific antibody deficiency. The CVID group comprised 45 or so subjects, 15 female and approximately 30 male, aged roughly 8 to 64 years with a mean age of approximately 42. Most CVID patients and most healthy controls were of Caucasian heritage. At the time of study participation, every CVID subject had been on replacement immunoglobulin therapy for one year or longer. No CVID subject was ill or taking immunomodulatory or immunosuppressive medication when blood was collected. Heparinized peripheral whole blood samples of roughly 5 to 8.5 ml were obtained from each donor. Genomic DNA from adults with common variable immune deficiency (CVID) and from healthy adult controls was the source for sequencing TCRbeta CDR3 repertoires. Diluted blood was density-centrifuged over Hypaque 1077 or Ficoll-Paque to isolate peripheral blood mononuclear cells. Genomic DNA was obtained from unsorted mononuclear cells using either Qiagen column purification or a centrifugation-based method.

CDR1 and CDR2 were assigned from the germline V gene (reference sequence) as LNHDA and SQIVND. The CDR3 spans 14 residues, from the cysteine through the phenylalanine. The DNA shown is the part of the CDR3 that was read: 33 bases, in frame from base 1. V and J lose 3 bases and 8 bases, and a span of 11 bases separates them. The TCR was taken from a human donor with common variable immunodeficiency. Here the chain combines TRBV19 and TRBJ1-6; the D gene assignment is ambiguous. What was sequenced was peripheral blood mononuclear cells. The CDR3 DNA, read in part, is TGTGCCAGTAGTATGCGAGGGTCCCATTCACCC. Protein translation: CASSMRGSHSP. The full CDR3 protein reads CASSMRGSHSPLHF.